Below, 20 T cell receptor beta chains from the same sample are listed, as sequenced in a study of cytomegalovirus exposure and HLA in healthy donors. Clones were read by immunoSEQ multiplex PCR, and TCRdb kept only the in-frame ones, dropping some. The sample has approximately 150,000 clones, over 80% seen once. Sequencing was performed on PBMCs. All receptors derive from a young man in good health and CMV-seropositive.

The chain combines TRBV4-3 with TRBJ2-5; 8 bases line up with TRBD2. The V gene's germline CDR1 is LGHNA and CDR2 YSLEER. V gave up 5 bases and J gave up 5 bases; unmatched junction bases: 7. This CDR3 has 14 residues. This CDR3 reads CASSSGTSIETQYF. In DNA form, the CDR3 reads TGCGCCAGCAGCTCTGGGACTAGTATCGAGACCCAGTACTTC.

This clone is a singleton in its sample. The J gene is TRBJ2-1, the V gene TRBV6-1; D may be TRBD2 (6 bases). The V gene lost 8 bases and the J gene lost 7 bases, with 12 bases spanning the gap. Germline-derived CDR1 and CDR2 are MNHNS and SASEGT. The CDR3 covers 12 residues. CDR3 region: CASGSGGNEQFF. The CDR3 DNA follows: TGTGCCAGCGGGAGCGGAGGGAATGAGCAGTTCTTC.

In its sample, this clone was seen a few times. This chain links TRBV5-1 with TRBJ2-3; TRBD2 aligns across 8 bases. Germline values: CDR1 SGHRS, CDR2 YFSETQ. The length of the CDR3 is 16 residues. J was trimmed by 1 base and V by 3 bases; bases with no gene match: 7. The CDR3 coding sequence is TGCGCCAGCAGCTCCGGGGGGGCGGCTGGCACAGATACGCAGTATTTT. Its translation is CASSSGGAAGTDTQYF.

The chain recombines TRBV9 with TRBJ2-1; 8 nucleotides line up with TRBD1. CDR1 is SGDLS, CDR2 YYNGEE, per germline. V lost 3 bases to trimming and J lost 2 bases; unmatched junction nucleotides: 10. CDR3 size: 17 residues. The CDR3 reads CASSAWQGASPYNEQFF. For the CDR3, the DNA is TGTGCCAGCAGCGCCTGGCAGGGGGCCTCCCCCTACAATGAGCAGTTCTTC.

The chain carries TRBV7-2 and TRBJ2-7, with 9 positions matching TRBD2. The junction had 4 bases not matched to a gene; V was cut back by 11 bases and J by 2 bases. The CDR3 is made up of 12 amino acids. From germline, CDR1 is SGHTA and CDR2 FQGNSA. CDR3 loop: CASGGGAYEQYF. Written as DNA, the CDR3 is TGTGCCTCAGGCGGGGGGGCCTACGAGCAGTACTTC. Together with reference TRBV7-2 and TRBJ2-7, the CDR3 gives the full variable domain: GAGVSQSPSNKVTEKGKDVELRCDPISGHTALYWYRQSLGQGLEFLIYFQGNSAPDKSGLPSDRFSAERTGGSVSTLTIQRTQQEDSAVYLCASGGGAYEQYFGPGTRLTVT.

CDR3 bases: TGTGCCAGCAGCGTTGGTCAGAATGTATATGGCTACACCTTC. Its protein product is CASSVGQNVYGYTF. The chain recombines TRBV9 with TRBJ1-2, with D uncertain. With 2 bases removed from V and 5 bases from J, the gap between germline ends came to 13 bases. CDR3 length: 14 amino acids. The V gene's germline CDR1 is SGDLS and CDR2 YYNGEE.

The CDR3 sequence: CASSPLTGGTEAFF. CDR3 bases: TGTGCCAGCAGCCCCCTGACAGGGGGTACTGAAGCTTTCTTT. The V and J genes are TRBV9 and TRBJ1-1; TRBD1 matches at 9 bases. The CDR3 covers 14 residues. J gave up 5 bases and V 4 bases, and 6 bases lay outside the gene matches. The V gene's germline CDR1 is SGDLS and CDR2 YYNGEE.

This clone was recorded once. This chain links TRBV18 with TRBJ1-2, with 7 bases identical to TRBD1. J lost 7 bases, V lost 3 bases, and 11 bases had no gene match. CDR1 KGHSH and CDR2 LQKENI come from the germline V gene. The CDR3 consists of 15 residues. CDR3: CASSPTRDSPRGYTF. CDR3 in DNA: TGTGCCAGCTCACCTACCCGGGACAGTCCGCGTGGCTACACCTTC.

The chain carries TRBV4-1 and TRBJ2-1, with TRBD2 matching over 10 bases. The CDR3 consists of 16 residues. The germline gives CDR1 MGHRA, CDR2 YSYEKL. The junction had 5 bases not matched to a gene; V was cut back by 0 bases and J by 6 bases. As DNA, the CDR3 is TGCGCCAGCAGCCAAGAGCAGCGGGGGGGAAGCAATGAGCAGTTCTTC. The encoded protein is CASSQEQRGGSNEQFF.

V and J are TRBV7-6 and TRBJ1-3; the D gene is possibly TRBD1 (6 bases). The V end was cut by 0 bases, the J end by 3 bases, with 9 bases between. Germline CDR1 SGHVS, CDR2 FNYEAQ. CDR3 length: 15 residues. CDR3 protein: CASSLAPRGGNTIYF. The CDR3 DNA follows: TGTGCCAGCAGCTTAGCCCCCAGGGGTGGAAACACCATATATTTT.

This chain uses TRBV19 with TRBJ2-7; 8 nucleotides agree with TRBD1. This CDR3 is 17 amino acids long. V trimming: 4 bases; J trimming: 2 bases; junction bases outside the gene matches: 13. CDR1 and CDR2 from the germline V gene are LNHDA and SQIVND (reference sequence). Written as DNA, the CDR3 is TGTGCCAGTAGTACTGGGACCCTAGACAGGGGAACCTACGAGCAGTACTTC. This codes for CASSTGTLDRGTYEQYF.

The CDR3 sequence is CASSPGPGTGLWEQFF. CDR3 bases: TGTGCCAGCTCACCGGGACCCGGGACAGGTCTTTGGGAGCAGTTCTTC. The chain links TRBV18 to TRBJ2-1; 8 bases align to TRBD1. The CDR3 sequence is 16 residues long. The trim removed 3 bases at V and 10 bases at J, leaving 14 bases unmatched. The V gene's germline CDR1 is KGHSH and CDR2 LQKENI.

This clone was detected a few times. The genes are TRBV10-1 and TRBJ1-1, with TRBD1 matching over 9 bases. Germline V CDR1 and CDR2: WNHNN, SYGVQD (reference sequence). CDR3 size: 13 residues. Trimming took 6 bases from V and 4 from J; bases not matched to a gene: 3. The CDR3 is CASSRDRVTEAFF. Here the CDR3 DNA reads TGCGCCAGCAGCCGGGACAGGGTCACTGAAGCTTTCTTT.

V is TRBV27 and J is TRBJ1-1, with 7 bases identical to TRBD1. The CDR3 covers 13 residues. CDR1 is MNHEY, CDR2 SMNVEV, per germline (reference sequence). V shed 6 bases, J shed 9 bases, and the junction held 10 bases outside the gene matches. The CDR3 region is CASSMRGQGKAFF. CDR3 coding DNA: TGTGCCAGCAGCATGAGGGGGCAGGGAAAAGCTTTCTTT.

The chain links TRBV5-1 to TRBJ2-2, with TRBD1 matching over 9 bases. V lost 1 base to trimming and J lost 4 bases; unmatched junction nucleotides: 2. Germline loops: CDR1 SGHRS, CDR2 YFSETQ. The CDR3 contains 15 residues. The CDR3 reads CASSLRQGVTGELFF. In DNA form, the CDR3 reads TGCGCCAGCAGCTTGAGACAGGGGGTCACCGGGGAGCTGTTTTTT.

This rearrangement joins TRBV20-1 to TRBJ2-3, with no clear D. The CDR3 extends over 10 amino acids. Trimming pared 5 bases from V and 6 bases from J, leaving 6 bases between. Germline V gene data show CDR1 as DFQATT and CDR2 as SNEGSKA (reference sequence). For the CDR3, the DNA is TGCAGTGCTTTCGGGGATACGCAGTATTTT. It encodes CSAFGDTQYF.

The CDR3 sequence: CASSLAEFVMRQFF. CDR3 nucleotide sequence: TGTGCCAGCAGCTTGGCCGAATTTGTGATGCGGCAGTTCTTC. This chain connects TRBV5-6 to TRBJ2-1, with no clear D. Trimming took 0 bases from V and 12 from J, leaving 16 bases between them. Per germline, CDR1 SGHDT and CDR2 YYEEEE. The CDR3 totals 14 residues.

The V gene is TRBV2, the J gene TRBJ1-2; D is perhaps TRBD1 (6 bases). Trimming took off 7 bases at V and 7 bases at J, with 16 bases between the two ends. This CDR3 spans 13 amino acids. Germline assignment: CDR1 SNHLY and CDR2 FYNNEI. In DNA, the CDR3 is TGTGCCAGCAAACAGGGTGGTGCGGGTGGCTACACCTTC. Translated, it gives CASKQGGAGGYTF.

This chain joins TRBV11-2 and TRBJ2-5, with TRBD1 as a possible D gene (7 bases). CDR3 length: 14 residues. V was trimmed by 4 bases and J by 5 bases, leaving 14 bases between them. The germline CDR1 and CDR2 sequences are SGHAT and FQNNGV. The CDR3 bases are TGTGCCAGCAGCTCCATGACAGGGAGGGAGACCCAGTACTTC. It is translated as CASSSMTGRETQYF.

The chain recombines TRBV30 with TRBJ2-7, with 9 bases identical to TRBD1. After removal of 8 bases from V and 5 bases from J, the junction contained 7 bases not matched to a gene. The length of the CDR3 is 12 residues. CDR1 and CDR2 (germline): GTSNPN, SVGIG (reference sequence). The DNA of the CDR3 is TGTGCCGGAACAGGGGGCAGCGACGAGCAGTACTTC. Its translation is CAGTGGSDEQYF.